This T cell receptor beta chain was recorded in a study of blood T cell repertoires in COVID-19. Background on the study: Spain, Italy and the United States supplied samples that represented acute and convalescent COVID-19.

This table comes from immunoSEQ multiplex PCR, and its TCRdb copy is limited to in-frame clones, with some not included. The sample consists of 250,000 to 350,000 clones, about 89% of them appearing once. Germline assignment: CDR1 MNHEY and CDR2 SMNVEV (reference sequence). The J segment lost 7 bases and the V segment lost 2 bases, leaving 5 bases of the junction unmatched. This CDR3 contains 14 residues. The chain has TRBV27 and TRBJ2-7; TRBD2 agrees at 10 bases. Material for sequencing was peripheral blood. The sequence came from a woman between 45 and 60 years old who had recovered from COVID-19. CDR3 in DNA: TGTGCCAGCAGTTTACTAGCGGGAGCTGGTGAGCAGTACTTC. This gives the protein CASSLLAGAGEQYF.